The present entry profiles one T cell receptor beta chain with its context. Its antigen is unknown. Germline assignment: CDR1 SNHLY and CDR2 FYNNEI. Trimming took off 6 bases at V and 0 bases at J, with 13 bases between the two ends. This CDR3 is built from 15 residues. This sample stems from a study of Tregs in tolerant kidney transplant recipients. Overall study findings and caveats: Few patients were studied, so findings need validation in larger groups.

The table came from immunoSEQ multiplex PCR; TCRdb's copy has only in-frame clones and leaves some out. The profile shows about 240,000 clones, 65% to 85% of them singletons. The chain links TRBV2 to TRBJ2-3; D assignment may be TRBD1 or TRBD2 (5 bases each). This TCR came from a human donor in good health. Sequenced sample: CD4+ T cells from blood. The CDR3 DNA is TGTGCCAGCAGGCGCTCCGGGACGAGCACAGATACGCAGTATTTT. The encoded protein is CASRRSGTSTDTQYF.